This entry lists 17 T cell receptor beta chains sequenced from one sample in a study of T cells in Graves' hyperthyroidism and ophthalmopathy. The CDR3 regions of TCR beta were amplified from RNA transcripts. First-round RT-PCR with HTBI primers amplified the TCR CDR3 region. TCRdb re-called the multiplex PCR reads with MiXCR, one entry per CDR3 protein. The repertoire includes 200,000 to 300,000 distinct CDR3 sequences, approximately 24% of them detected once, and around 40% sits in the top ten. Sequencing was done on a sample of blood. These receptors were taken from a woman in her 40s with Graves' ophthalmopathy.

The chain is built from TRBV5-1 and TRBJ2-7; D is perhaps TRBD1 (6 bases). Trimming removed 5 bases from V and 0 bases from J, with 18 bases in between. The length of the CDR3 is 16 residues. The germline CDR1 and CDR2 sequences are SGHRS and YFSETQ. CDR3 nucleotides: TGCGCCAGCAGAGGGGACACAGACGGGGACTCCTACGAGCAGTACTTC. As protein: CASRGDTDGDSYEQYF.

This clonotype has ten or more counts. The chain employs TRBV7-9 and TRBJ2-7; unclear D gene. Germline V CDR1 and CDR2: SEHNR, FQNEAQ (reference sequence). This CDR3 region has 11 residues. Trimming removed 2 bases at V and 3 bases at J, with 2 bases between. The CDR3 sequence is CASSLIYEQYF. DNA for the CDR3: TGTGCCAGCAGCTTAATCTACGAGCAGTACTTC.

This clonotype has a count of ten or more. This may be a read error: a much more frequent sequence differs by one nucleotide. The V and J genes are TRBV6-5 and TRBJ2-5; D perhaps matches TRBD1 (6 bases). The CDR3 covers 15 residues. Germline V gives CDR1 MNHEY, CDR2 SVGAGI. The CDR3: CAGSYPGQKGETQYF. For the CDR3, the DNA is TGTGCCGGCAGTTACCCAGGACAGAAGGGAGAGACCCAGTACTTC.

This clonotype has at least ten counts. The chain uses TRBV28 and TRBJ1-2; a weak D match, TRBD1 (5 bases). Trimming stripped 1 base from V and 4 bases from J, with 10 bases between. The germline gives CDR1 MDHEN, CDR2 SYDVKM. CDR3 size: 14 residues. In nucleotides, the CDR3 is TGTGCCAGCAGTTTATATAGACAGCCCTATGGCTACACCTTC. Amino acids: CASSLYRQPYGYTF.

The V call is TRBV24-1, the J call TRBJ2-6, with TRBD1 identical over 8 bases. CDR1 is KGHDR, CDR2 SFDVKD, per germline. V gave up 8 bases and J gave up 1 base; unmatched junction bases: 15. The CDR3 covers 19 residues. Here the CDR3 reads CATTPGWGRGLSGANVLTF. The CDR3 coding sequence is TGTGCCACCACACCCGGGTGGGGCAGGGGGCTTTCTGGGGCCAACGTCCTGACTTTC.

This clonotype was counted only a few times. The chain combines TRBV4-1 with TRBJ1-2; D is unresolved. CDR1 is MGHRA and CDR2 is YSYEKL in the germline V gene. This CDR3 has 15 residues. Trimming cost V 0 bases and J 5 bases, with 13 bases left between them. CDR3 sequence (DNA): TGCGCCAGCAGCCAAGATCCGGCAGCCGGTTATGGCTACACCTTC. Protein: CASSQDPAAGYGYTF.

This clonotype was recorded many times. The chain joins TRBV10-3 to TRBJ1-5, with D possibly TRBD1 on 5 matching bases. There are 14 residues in the CDR3. The germline V and J ends were trimmed by 3 bases and 16 bases, with 22 bases remaining between them. CDR1 ENHRY and CDR2 SYGVKD come from the germline V gene. CDR3 amino acids: CAISDNGGAGRHHF. The CDR3 nucleotides are TGTGCCATCAGTGACAATGGAGGAGCGGGACGACACCATTTT.

This clonotype showed up many times. The chain combines TRBV12-3 or TRBV12-4 with TRBJ1-5; D uncertain. The V end lost 6 bases, the J end lost 1 base, and 10 bases lay between the germline ends. The CDR3 runs to 14 residues. The CDR3 loop reads CASSQGPSNQPQHF. CDR3 sequence (DNA): TGTGCCAGCAGCCAAGGACCGAGCAATCAGCCCCAGCATTTT.

The chain links TRBV6-1 to TRBJ1-2; a weak D match, TRBD1 (6 bases). This CDR3 spans 16 amino acids. Per the germline V gene, CDR1 is MNHNS and CDR2 is SASEGT. V gave up 6 bases and J gave up 3 bases, with 20 bases separating them. CDR3 region: CASSPNPTGLHYGYTF. DNA of the CDR3: TGTGCCAGCAGCCCAAACCCCACAGGGTTGCACTATGGCTACACCTTC.

This clonotype came up a few times. The chain is built from TRBV28 and TRBJ1-2, with D uncertain. The ends were cut back, 6 bases at V and 0 bases at J, with 17 bases in the middle. The CDR3 has 16 residues. The germline V gene has CDR1 MDHEN and CDR2 SYDVKM. CDR3 loop: CASSPTGIPPNYGYTF. CDR3 sequence (DNA): TGTGCCAGCAGCCCTACCGGGATCCCCCCTAACTATGGCTACACCTTC.

This clonotype has a handful of counts. The chain joins TRBV28 to TRBJ2-5; possibly TRBD1 for D (6 bases). The germline V gene has CDR1 MDHEN and CDR2 SYDVKM. The V and J ends lost 2 bases and 7 bases respectively, with 14 bases between them. The length of the CDR3 is 14 residues. The CDR3 nucleotides are TGTGCCAGCAGTTTACGTCGGGGACAATCGACCCAGTACTTC. Amino acid sequence: CASSLRRGQSTQYF.

The CDR3 loop reads CASTLGDGYGYTF. CDR3 DNA sequence: TGTGCCAGCACTCTGGGCGATGGGTATGGCTACACCTTC. This rearrangement joins TRBV12-3 or TRBV12-4 to TRBJ1-2; D is unresolved. Trimming removed 7 bases at V and 5 bases at J, with 14 bases between. This CDR3 has 13 residues.

This clonotype was counted many times. J is TRBJ2-7 and V is TRBV28; the match to TRBD2 covers 14 bases. This CDR3 spans 18 amino acids. Germline V lookup: CDR1 MDHEN, CDR2 SYDVKM. V was clipped by 2 bases and J by 7 bases; unmatched bases: 13. For the CDR3, the DNA is TGTGCCAGCAGTTTAACCTACGGGACTAGCGGGAGTTCCAGTGAGCAGTACTTC. It specifies CASSLTYGTSGSSSEQYF.

On this clonotype: A much bigger clone sits one base away, suggesting this may be a read error. The rearrangement joins TRBV12-3 or TRBV12-4 to TRBJ2-3; D may be TRBD1 or TRBD2 (5 bases each). The V end lost 1 base, the J end lost 2 bases, and 7 bases lay between the germline ends. The CDR3 covers 14 residues. DNA of the CDR3: TGTGCCAGCAGTTTAGGAGGGGACACAGATACGCAGTATTTT. Translated, it gives CASSLGGDTDTQYF.

About this clonotype itself: An end of the junction differs from the germline gene, which may be a read error. This sequence joins TRBV24-1 and TRBJ2-5, with 7 positions matching TRBD1. The CDR3 consists of 16 residues. Germline V gene data show CDR1 as KGHDR and CDR2 as SFDVKD. The CDR3 DNA reads TGTGCCAGCAGTGCCCTTGGGACAGCTAACGAAGAGACCCAGTACTTC. It specifies CASSALGTANEETQYF.

This clonotype was recorded many times. The chain employs TRBV27 and TRBJ1-3; a weak D match, TRBD1 (6 bases). The CDR3 has 15 amino acids. CDR1 MNHEY and CDR2 SMNVEV come from the germline V gene (reference sequence). V was cut by 8 bases and J by 2 bases, with 16 bases left in between. The CDR3 DNA is TGTGCCAGCGAATACTCGCGGACAGCTGGAAACACCATATATTTT. It encodes CASEYSRTAGNTIYF.

The chain carries TRBV7-2 and TRBJ1-1; no reliable D call. V lost 1 base, J lost 5 bases, and 14 bases lay in between. The germline V gene has CDR1 SGHTA and CDR2 FQGNSA. CDR3 length equals 15 residues. CDR3 sequence (DNA): TGTGCCAGCAGCTTAGTCGGAAGGGTATTTACTGAAGCTTTCTTT. It yields the protein CASSLVGRVFTEAFF.